The table lists the clone carrying this T cell receptor beta chain with a few counts. This specimen comes from a study of molecular identifiers for immune sequencing clone quantification. Study details: Sequencing covered four of five parts into which replicate RNA from about 21,000 or 97,000 naive CD8 cells was split.

TCRdb re-analysed the PCR reads in MiXCR, keeping a single row per CDR3 protein. The top ten clones hold less than 9% of a sample with about 40,000 distinct CDR3 sequences, about a fifth of them seen once. The CDR3 sequence is 18 residues long. V was clipped by 3 bases and J by 11 bases; unmatched bases: 17. Germline V gene data show CDR1 as SGHNT and CDR2 as YYREEE (reference sequence). The rearrangement uses TRBV5-4 and TRBJ1-6, with 10 bases aligning to TRBD1. Sequencing was performed on naive CD8+ T cells from blood, with Jurkat cell RNA spiked in. Subset specified: FACS-sorted CD8+CD4-CCR7+CD45RA+ naive T cells. This sequence was found in a human donor in good health. Some libraries in this study had Jurkat cell RNA spiked in. CDR3 in amino acids: CASSWTYHRGQGDPPLHF. The CDR3 DNA sequence: TGTGCCAGCAGCTGGACTTATCACCGAGGACAGGGGGATCCACCCCTCCACTTT.